The source of this T cell receptor (beta chain) is a study of glioma-infiltrating T cells. The CDR3 loop spans 13 amino acids. V lost 0 bases and J 7 bases, leaving 8 bases between the germline ends. The germline gives CDR1 LGHDT, CDR2 YNNKEL (reference sequence). Amplification of TCR alpha and beta CDR3 regions from RNA used iRepertoire nested multiplex PCR. From the multiplex PCR reads, TCRdb called clonotypes with MiXCR, one entry per CDR3 protein. The sample shows roughly 350,000 distinct CDR3 sequences, roughly 41% of them seen only once. This clonotype was recorded at least ten times. The chain has TRBV3-1 and TRBJ2-3; no clear D. The specimen was glioma tissue, nonneoplastic brain tissue, or PBMCs (not recorded which). This clonotype was obtained from a human donor with low-grade glioma or glioblastoma, undergoing nonglioma brain surgery, or in good health (not recorded which). The CDR3 DNA sequence: TGTGCCAGCAGCCAAGAAGTTCCAAATACGCAGTATTTT. Translation: CASSQEVPNTQYF.